Listed below are T cell receptor beta chains from one sample, sequenced in a study of T cell repertoires in cytomegalovirus infection. TCRdb reanalysed the reads using MiXCR and keeps one entry per CDR3 protein. The table shows about 700,000 distinct CDR3 sequences, with around a third occurring only once. These TCRs are of unknown antigen specificity. Sequencing was performed on cultured PBMCs, taken from culture after CMV antigen stimulation. Source of these receptors: a human donor in good health (CMV status not recorded). Some clones in this sample may be carry-over from other donors' samples. The CDR3 runs from the conserved cysteine through the conserved F or W. The order of the fields is CDR3 protein, CDR3 DNA, V gene, J gene, D gene, clone size. The D gene is left open where the match is weak. A row's size may be missing; if present it is once, few, many or a size class.

CDR3aa: CASSSRRGGNTEAFF
CDR3nt: TGTGCCAGCAGCTCTCGGCGGGGGGGTAACACTGAAGCTTTCTTT
v_gene: TRBV7-8
j_gene: TRBJ1-1
d_gene: .
abundance: many

CDR3aa: CASNGDQAGGPRDTQYF
CDR3nt: TGTGCCAGCAACGGGGATCAAGCGGGAGGGCCTCGAGATACGCAGTATTTT
v_gene: TRBV2
j_gene: TRBJ2-3
d_gene: TRBD2
abundance: few

CDR3aa: CASSPHPGGPGGEQYF
CDR3nt: TGTGCCAGTAGTCCCCACCCCGGGGGGCCCGGGGGGGAGCAGTACTTC
v_gene: TRBV19
j_gene: TRBJ2-7
d_gene: .
abundance: .

CDR3aa: CASSLVSPDTDTQYF
CDR3nt: TGTGCCAGCAGCTTAGTCAGTCCCGACACAGATACGCAGTATTTT
v_gene: TRBV11-2
j_gene: TRBJ2-3
d_gene: .
abundance: .

CDR3aa: CATEGEGLTTDTQYF
CDR3nt: TGTGCCACCGAGGGTGAAGGACTAACCACAGATACGCAGTATTTT
v_gene: TRBV10-3
j_gene: TRBJ2-3
d_gene: .
abundance: few

CDR3aa: CASRAAGAKNIQYF
CDR3nt: TGTGCCAGCCGGGCAGCCGGGGCCAAAAACATTCAGTACTTC
v_gene: TRBV6-2/TRBV6-3
j_gene: TRBJ2-4
d_gene: .
abundance: few

CDR3aa: CASSQVGSGSNTDTQYF
CDR3nt: TGCGCCAGCAGCCAAGTGGGGAGCGGGAGCAACACAGATACGCAGTATTTT
v_gene: TRBV4-3
j_gene: TRBJ2-3
d_gene: TRBD2
abundance: few

CDR3aa: CSAGGAGVVQETQYF
CDR3nt: TGCAGTGCTGGCGGAGCGGGAGTGGTCCAAGAGACCCAGTACTTC
v_gene: TRBV20-1
j_gene: TRBJ2-5
d_gene: TRBD2
abundance: .

CDR3aa: CASSLKAGGGYTF
CDR3nt: TGTGCCAGCAGTTTAAAGGCAGGAGGTGGCTACACCTTC
v_gene: TRBV27
j_gene: TRBJ1-2
d_gene: .
abundance: few

CDR3aa: CASADTQYF
CDR3nt: TGTGCCAGCGCAGATACGCAGTATTTT
v_gene: TRBV6-6
j_gene: TRBJ2-3
d_gene: .
abundance: few

CDR3aa: CASSQDPQGGADTQYF
CDR3nt: TGCGCCAGCAGCCAAGATCCCCAGGGTGGGGCAGATACGCAGTATTTT
v_gene: TRBV4-3
j_gene: TRBJ2-3
d_gene: .
abundance: .

CDR3aa: CASSLELNYEQYF
CDR3nt: TGTGCCAGCAGCTTAGAGCTAAACTACGAGCAGTACTTC
v_gene: TRBV7-8
j_gene: TRBJ2-7
d_gene: .
abundance: .

CDR3aa: CASSEMGGTMVDEQFF
CDR3nt: TGTGCCAGCAGTGAAATGGGGGGGACTATGGTCGATGAGCAGTTCTTC
v_gene: TRBV2
j_gene: TRBJ2-1
d_gene: TRBD2
abundance: few

CDR3aa: CTSSLGRYSYEQYF
CDR3nt: TGTACCAGCAGCTTAGGCAGGTATTCCTACGAGCAGTACTTC
v_gene: TRBV11-2
j_gene: TRBJ2-7
d_gene: .
abundance: .

CDR3aa: CASSARAQPQHF
CDR3nt: TGTGCCAGTAGTGCCCGAGCCCAGCCCCAGCATTTT
v_gene: TRBV19
j_gene: TRBJ1-5
d_gene: .
abundance: .

CDR3aa: CASSLDTSGANVLTF
CDR3nt: TGTGCCAGCAGCCTGGACACCTCTGGGGCCAACGTCCTGACTTTC
v_gene: TRBV6-2/TRBV6-3
j_gene: TRBJ2-6
d_gene: .
abundance: once

CDR3aa: CASIDRGLREAFF
CDR3nt: TGTGCCAGCATTGACAGGGGGCTTCGGGAAGCTTTCTTT
v_gene: TRBV2
j_gene: TRBJ1-1
d_gene: TRBD1
abundance: .